The rows below give T cell receptor beta chains drawn from one sample of a study of PD-L1 blockade in urothelial cancer. Profiling relied on immunoSEQ multiplex PCR, and the TCRdb table lists in-frame clones only, not all of them. This table holds tens of thousands of clones, around 88% found once. Material: PBMCs, obtained around atezolizumab (anti-PD-L1) treatment. The source of these receptors is a woman aged 55-69 years with urothelial cancer. CDR3s include the opening cysteine and the closing phenylalanine or tryptophan. A D gene is named only where the DNA matches it firmly. The size field is filled for only some rows; it gives once, few, many or a size class.

TRBV5-6	NA	NA	TRBJ2-7	CASSLVTRSYEQYF	TGTGCCAGCAGCTTGGTAACTCGCTCCTACGAGCAGTACTTC
TRBV29-1	TRBD1	NA	TRBJ2-2	CSVDRGLTGELFF	TGCAGCGTCGACAGGGGCCTCACCGGGGAGCTGTTTTTT
TRBV25-1	NA	NA	TRBJ2-3	CASSDWDKTSTDTQYF	TGTGCCAGCAGCGATTGGGACAAAACTAGCACAGATACGCAGTATTTT
TRBV6-5	NA	NA	TRBJ1-2	CASKLYIGGGYGYTF	TGTGCCAGCAAATTATATATCGGGGGAGGCTATGGCTACACCTTC
TRBV9	TRBD1	NA	TRBJ2-7	CASTQRGKPIVGTGCYEQYF	TGTGCCAGCACACAGAGGGGAAAGCCCATTGTGGGGACAGGGTGCTACGAGCAGTACTTC
TRBV11-2	NA	few	TRBJ2-1	CASSLNPSWSQFF	TGTGCCAGCAGCTTAAACCCGTCGTGGAGCCAGTTCTTC
TRBV7-8	NA	NA	TRBJ1-6	CASSLEWSEPNSPLHF	TGTGCCAGCAGCTTAGAATGGTCAGAACCGAATTCACCCCTCCACTTT
TRBV6-5	NA	NA	TRBJ2-1	CASSYGSDEQFF	TGTGCCAGCAGTTACGGTAGCGATGAGCAGTTCTTC
TRBV15	TRBD1	NA	TRBJ2-4	CATSRGQGVAKNIQYF	TGTGCCACCAGCAGAGGACAGGGGGTTGCCAAAAACATTCAGTACTTC
TRBV15	TRBD2	NA	TRBJ2-5	CATSGQLAGAETQYF	TGTGCCACCAGCGGCCAACTAGCGGGAGCAGAGACCCAGTACTTC